The 25 T cell receptor beta chains reported below all come from one sample, sequenced in a study of siplizumab effects on memory and regulatory T cells. This table comes from immunoSEQ multiplex PCR, and its TCRdb copy is limited to in-frame clones, with some not included. Here the sample spans some 70,000 clones, over 70% being singletons. Material: Tregs sorted from blood. These receptors came from a human donor in good health.

The chain has TRBV18 and TRBJ2-5; D possibly matches TRBD1 or TRBD2 (5 bases each). V shed 5 bases and J shed 4 bases, with 14 bases lying between them. CDR1 is KGHSH and CDR2 is LQKENI in the germline V gene. The CDR3 consists of 14 residues. As DNA, the CDR3 is TGTGCCAGCTCAAGCCGCCGGGACGGAGAGACCCAGTACTTC. Translated, it gives CASSSRRDGETQYF.

The chain recombines TRBV18 with TRBJ2-1; unclear D gene. The CDR3 covers 13 residues. Germline V lookup: CDR1 KGHSH, CDR2 LQKENI. V gave up 3 bases and J gave up 5 bases, with 8 bases separating them. This chain's CDR3 is CASSPRYDNEQFF. DNA for the CDR3: TGTGCCAGCTCACCCCGATACGACAATGAGCAGTTCTTC.

The chain couples TRBV30 to TRBJ1-2, with TRBD1 as a possible D gene (6 bases). The CDR3 is made up of 11 amino acids. Deletions cut 6 bases from V and 4 bases from J, with 9 bases between. Germline V gives CDR1 GTSNPN, CDR2 SVGIG (reference sequence). CDR3 in DNA: TGTGCCTGTTACAGGGTCTATGGCTACACCTTC. It yields the protein CACYRVYGYTF.

The chain couples TRBV6-1 to TRBJ2-1; 7 bases fit TRBD1. The V and J ends lost 8 bases and 7 bases, in that order; junction bases with no gene match: 2. The CDR3 runs to 11 residues. Germline-derived CDR1 and CDR2 are MNHNS and SASEGT. The CDR3 sequence is CASGRGNEQFF. In DNA form, the CDR3 reads TGTGCCAGCGGCAGGGGGAATGAGCAGTTCTTC.

On this clone itself: This sample also contains other DNA sequences that code for the same CDR3. The genes are TRBV5-1 and TRBJ2-1, with 7 positions matching TRBD1. With 0 bases clipped from V and 6 bases from J, the junction kept 0 bases outside the gene matches. The CDR3 totals 13 residues. CDR1 is SGHRS and CDR2 is YFSETQ in the germline V gene. In DNA, the CDR3 is TGCGCCAGCAGCTTGGCAGGGGGCAATGAGCAGTTCTTC. Translating gives CASSLAGGNEQFF.

The rearrangement joins TRBV5-1 to TRBJ1-1; D is undetermined. V was cut by 0 bases and J by 8 bases, with 8 bases left in between. The CDR3 has 12 amino acids. Germline CDR1 is SGHRS and CDR2 is YFSETQ. The CDR3 spells CASSLGGMEAFF. In nucleotides, the CDR3 is TGCGCCAGCAGCTTGGGGGGTATGGAAGCTTTCTTT.

This chain links TRBV7-2 with TRBJ2-7; D is undetermined. The V gene's germline CDR1 is SGHTA and CDR2 FQGNSA. V was shortened by 0 bases and J by 0 bases, with 9 bases between the two germline ends. The CDR3 contains 15 residues. Written as DNA, the CDR3 is TGTGCCAGCAGCTTAGCCGGGTACCTCTCCTACGAGCAGTACTTC. Translated, it gives CASSLAGYLSYEQYF.

This sequence joins TRBV7-9 and TRBJ1-2, with D possibly being TRBD1 (5 bases). The V and J ends lost 2 bases and 7 bases respectively, with 14 bases between them. The germline V gene has CDR1 SEHNR and CDR2 FQNEAQ (reference sequence). There are 14 residues in the CDR3. The CDR3 bases are TGTGCCAGCAGCTTATGGGGGGAAATAGGTGGCTACACCTTC. Its protein product is CASSLWGEIGGYTF. The entire variable domain, with the rest obtained from reference TRBV7-9 and TRBJ1-2, is as follows: DTGVSQNPRHKITKRGQNVTFRCDPISEHNRLYWYRQTLGQGPEFLTYFQNEAQLEKSRLLSDRFSAERPKGSFSTLEIQRTEQGDSAMYLCASSLWGEIGGYTFGSGTRLTVV.

This chain joins TRBV7-6 and TRBJ1-2; perhaps TRBD1 as D (6 bases). Looked up from germline, CDR1 is SGHVS and CDR2 is FNYEAQ. The CDR3 runs to 16 residues. With 2 bases removed from V and 5 bases from J, the gap between germline ends came to 18 bases. As DNA, the CDR3 is TGTGCCAGCAGCTTAAGTACAGGGTTGGAAGTGTATGGCTACACCTTC. Translation: CASSLSTGLEVYGYTF.

This clone came up once. The chain couples TRBV2 to TRBJ1-1; D possibly corresponds to TRBD1 (5 bases). Per the germline V gene, CDR1 is SNHLY and CDR2 is FYNNEI. Trimming left V 6 bases short and J 0 bases short, with 14 bases between. The CDR3 totals 15 residues. CDR3 sequence reads: CASRERQRMNTEAFF. DNA for the CDR3: TGTGCCAGCAGGGAAAGACAGCGCATGAACACTGAAGCTTTCTTT.

The rearrangement joins TRBV5-4 to TRBJ2-7, with a weak D call TRBD2 (7 bases). The germline V gene has CDR1 SGHNT and CDR2 YYREEE (reference sequence). The CDR3 is 14 amino acids. Trimming left V 2 bases short and J 3 bases short, with 12 bases between. The CDR3 nucleotides read TGTGCCAGCAGCTTATCAGGGGAGGGCTACGAGCAGTACTTC. It codes for CASSLSGEGYEQYF.

In its sample, this clone is medium-sized. This chain joins TRBV7-9 and TRBJ1-5; D is perhaps TRBD1 (5 bases). V was clipped by 5 bases and J by 4 bases, with 12 bases between them. Germline values: CDR1 SEHNR, CDR2 FQNEAQ (reference sequence). This CDR3 spans 14 amino acids. CDR3 in amino acids: CASSARDPNQPQHF. The CDR3, as DNA: TGTGCCAGCAGCGCGAGGGACCCAAATCAGCCCCAGCATTTT.

The chain joins TRBV5-4 to TRBJ1-1; TRBD1 matches 8 bases. The V and J ends lost 3 bases and 5 bases, in that order; junction bases with no gene match: 6. The CDR3 totals 14 residues. Germline V CDR1 and CDR2: SGHNT, YYREEE (reference sequence). The DNA for the CDR3 is TGTGCCAGCAGCTCTGGACAGGGAAGGACTGAAGCTTTCTTT. Translation gives CASSSGQGRTEAFF.

This clone was seen more than once but under ten times. The chain is built from TRBV7-9 and TRBJ1-3; no firm D call. V gave up 2 bases and J gave up 0 bases, with 8 bases separating them. The CDR3 covers 15 residues. CDR1 is SEHNR, CDR2 FQNEAQ, per germline (reference sequence). The chain's CDR3 is CASSLPWISGNTIYF. Written as DNA, the CDR3 is TGTGCCAGCAGCTTACCGTGGATCTCTGGAAACACCATATATTTT.

J is TRBJ1-4 and V is TRBV18, with D unclear. V was clipped by 6 bases and J by 2 bases, with 7 bases between them. The CDR3 contains 13 residues. Per germline, CDR1 KGHSH and CDR2 LQKENI. The CDR3 loop is CASSGGTNEKLFF. DNA for the CDR3: TGTGCCAGCTCGGGAGGGACTAATGAAAAACTGTTTTTT.

This chain joins TRBV28 and TRBJ2-3, with D possibly TRBD1 on 6 matching bases. Germline CDR1 and CDR2: MDHEN and SYDVKM. CDR3 size: 13 residues. Between the trimmed V and J ends, which lost 6 bases and 0 bases, there was a span of 7 bases. CDR3 residues: CASRDSSTDTQYF. The CDR3 DNA follows: TGTGCCAGCAGGGACAGTAGCACAGATACGCAGTATTTT.

This chain links TRBV6-6 with TRBJ2-2; TRBD1 agrees at 9 bases. Trimming at V came to 5 bases and at J to 5 bases, leaving 6 bases not matched to a gene. The CDR3 spans 15 residues. The V gene's germline CDR1 is MNHNY and CDR2 SVGAGI (reference sequence). The CDR3 loop reads CASSSLQGATGELFF. The CDR3 DNA sequence: TGTGCCAGCAGTAGTTTACAGGGGGCTACCGGGGAGCTGTTTTTT.

The chain links TRBV7-2 to TRBJ2-5; D call uncertain. Germline CDR1 SGHTA, CDR2 FQGNSA. The CDR3 sequence is 12 residues long. Between the trimmed V and J ends, which lost 0 bases and 5 bases, there was a span of 4 bases. CDR3 sequence: CASSLAMETQYF. DNA for the CDR3: TGTGCCAGCAGCTTAGCGATGGAGACCCAGTACTTC.

V and J are TRBV20-1 and TRBJ1-1; D remains ambiguous. V shed 1 base and J shed 11 bases, with 8 bases lying between them. In germline, CDR1 is DFQATT, CDR2 SNEGSKA (reference sequence). There are 10 residues in the CDR3. CDR3 region: CSARGGEAFF. The DNA for the CDR3 is TGCAGTGCTAGAGGCGGGGAGGCTTTCTTT.

The J gene is TRBJ2-3, the V gene TRBV5-1, with D hard to call. The CDR3 spans 14 residues. V gave up 0 bases and J gave up 2 bases, with 7 bases separating them. Per germline, CDR1 SGHRS and CDR2 YFSETQ. Here the CDR3 reads CASSLGQPTDTQYF. The DNA of the CDR3 is TGCGCCAGCAGCTTGGGGCAGCCCACAGATACGCAGTATTTT.

The gene calls are TRBV7-3 and TRBJ2-3, with TRBD1 matching 7 bases. The CDR3 is made up of 15 amino acids. With 4 bases clipped from V and 2 bases from J, the junction kept 6 bases outside the gene matches. Per germline, CDR1 SGHTA and CDR2 FQGTGA. The DNA for the CDR3 is TGTGCCAGCAGCTCGGGACAGCAGAACACAGATACGCAGTATTTT. It codes for CASSSGQQNTDTQYF.

The J gene is TRBJ2-1, the V gene TRBV4-2; the D call may be TRBD1 or TRBD2 (6 bases each). The CDR3 length is 16 residues. V was trimmed by 0 bases and J by 8 bases, leaving 17 bases between them. Per germline, CDR1 LGHNA and CDR2 YNFKEQ. For the CDR3, the DNA is TGTGCCAGCAGCCAAGATGAGGGGGGAGAGTTTGATGAGCAGTTCTTC. Translating it yields CASSQDEGGEFDEQFF.

The genes are TRBV12-5 and TRBJ2-1; 9 nucleotides align to TRBD2. Germline V gene data show CDR1 as LGHNT and CDR2 as FRNRAP. This CDR3 has 20 residues. Unmatched junction bases numbered 26, after V lost 6 bases and J lost 8 bases. CDR3 nucleotide sequence: TGTGCTAGTGGCCTCCTGACTAGCGGTAGGAAGTTTAAAGTGGATCATGAGCAGTTCTTC. It specifies CASGLLTSGRKFKVDHEQFF.

This clone was picked up one time. The CDR3 DNA sequence: TGCGCCAGTAGTCAGCGGACAGGGTACGAGCAGTACTTC. Residues: CASSQRTGYEQYF. V gene TRBV10-1 combines with J gene TRBJ2-7; 8 bases are shared with TRBD1. Losses at the gene ends were 9 bases for V and 4 bases for J; bases not matched to a gene: 8. The germline CDR1 and CDR2 sequences are WNHNN and SYGVQD (reference sequence). The CDR3 covers 13 residues.

The V gene is TRBV19, the J gene TRBJ2-2; TRBD2 agrees at 8 bases. Germline V gene sequence: CDR1 LNHDA, CDR2 SQIVND (reference sequence). V dropped 7 bases and J dropped 4; count of bases not matched to a gene: 14. CDR3 length: 17 amino acids. DNA of the CDR3: TGTGCCAGTAAAATCGAGTTTGGACTAGCAGGCACCGGGGAGCTGTTTTTT. Encoded protein: CASKIEFGLAGTGELFF.